This T cell receptor (beta chain) was identified during a study of Ad26.COV2.S vaccination and SARS-CoV-2 variants. Whole-study context: In the COV1001 trial, the donor was in the Ad26.COV2.S arm. Administration of Ad26.COV2.S was intramuscular, either once or twice 56 days apart. Whole-study results and caveats: Following vaccination, spike-specific CD8+ and CD4+ T cell responses reportedly exhibited substantial breadth. Vaccine recipients showed a spike-specific TCR breadth that was higher than in placebo recipients.

Sequenced by immunoSEQ multiplex PCR; TCRdb stores in-frame clones only, minus some. Among about 440,000 clones listed, around 90% were seen once. For this clone: As yet, its antigen is unknown.

Trimming left V 7 bases short and J 2 bases short, with 9 bases between. Germline values: CDR1 SGHRS, CDR2 YFSETQ. This CDR3 has 13 amino acids. Sample treatment: 15 to 20 received Ad26.COV2.S at low or high dose, single or two shots; 5 received placebo; per-sample allocation not given. Sampling took place 63 days after the first vaccine or placebo injection. The material was peripheral blood, obtained in a trial of Ad26.COV2.S vaccine versus placebo. The V call is TRBV5-1, the J call TRBJ2-2; possible D gene TRBD1, 5 bases. The sequence was obtained from a person aged 18-60 years who received the Ad26.COV2.S COVID-19 vaccine or a placebo. This CDR3 reads CASGQGNTGELFF. The CDR3 DNA reads as TGCGCCAGCGGCCAGGGAAACACCGGGGAGCTGTTTTTT.